This TCR beta chain stems from a study of shared clonotypes between healthy human individuals. Trimming left V 0 bases short and J 3 bases short, with 6 bases between. Per the germline V gene, CDR1 is SGHRS and CDR2 is YFSETQ. The CDR3 extends over 13 amino acids. Concerning this clone itself: Its specificity is unknown.

CD4+ cell separation produced CD45RA+ naive and CD45RA-negative memory subsets. Samples underwent the assay at deep level. The repertoire was sequenced with immunoSEQ multiplex PCR; TCRdb's copy has only in-frame clones and lacks some. The table records about 700,000 clones, 74% of them present only once. Study observations and caveats: Naive subsets tended to show greater estimated richness than memory subsets.

Material for sequencing was memory CD4+ T cells sorted from blood. Subset denoted: CD45RA-negative fraction. This chain uses TRBV5-1 with TRBJ1-2; D gene uncertain. The receptor was isolated from a woman aged 25 to 39 in good health. DNA of the CDR3: TGCGCCAGCAGCTTGGTTTCAGACTATGGCTACACCTTC. Translated, it gives CASSLVSDYGYTF.